Listed below are T cell receptor beta chains from one sample, sequenced in a study of cytotoxic CD8 clonotypes in ibrutinib-treated CLL. The method was immunoSEQ multiplex PCR; TCRdb's version includes in-frame clones alone and lacks a portion of them. The data contain more than 15,000 clones, about 81% of them singletons. This material consisted of PBMCs, taken before ibrutinib treatment. The receptor source for this set is a human donor with chronic lymphocytic leukemia. CDR3s include the opening cysteine and the closing phenylalanine or tryptophan. Fields, in order: CDR3 length, J gene, V gene, CDR3 protein.

length: 14; J: TRBJ1-1; V: TRBV19; CDR3: CASSPTAQSTEAFF
length: 16; J: TRBJ2-7; V: TRBV18; CDR3: CASSPPRQRDYYEQYF
length: 14; J: TRBJ1-2; V: TRBV18; CDR3: CASSPPSSYYGYTF
length: 13; J: TRBJ1-4; V: TRBV4-1; CDR3: CASRGGTGEKLFF
length: 13; J: TRBJ2-7; V: TRBV7-7; CDR3: CASSSGPTYEQYF
length: 15; J: TRBJ2-7; V: TRBV4-1; CDR3: CASSQPTRALYEQYF
length: 15; J: TRBJ2-7; V: TRBV28; CDR3: CASSLTRPRAYEQYF
length: 14; J: TRBJ1-2; V: TRBV7-9; CDR3: CASSLTGATHGYTF
length: 18; J: TRBJ2-2; V: TRBV11-2; CDR3: CASSVQGGRLVKSGELFF
length: 14; J: TRBJ2-4; V: TRBV10-1; CDR3: CASSEGTTKNIQYF
length: 13; J: TRBJ2-1; V: TRBV2; CDR3: CASTGTGNNEQFF
length: 15; J: TRBJ2-1; V: TRBV7-9; CDR3: CASSLWTGSSLQQFF
length: 14; J: TRBJ2-7; V: TRBV28; CDR3: CASSWAGGSYEQYF
length: 14; J: TRBJ1-4; V: TRBV7-8; CDR3: CASSLGFDDEKLFF
length: 13; J: TRBJ2-1; V: TRBV28; CDR3: CASTSPLYNEQFF
length: 16; J: TRBJ2-7; V: TRBV7-8; CDR3: CASSLAAGQGPLEQYF
length: 17; J: TRBJ2-1; V: TRBV19; CDR3: CASSIEKGLAGGGEQFF
length: 16; J: TRBJ2-3; V: TRBV9; CDR3: CASSGEPIAVGDTQYF